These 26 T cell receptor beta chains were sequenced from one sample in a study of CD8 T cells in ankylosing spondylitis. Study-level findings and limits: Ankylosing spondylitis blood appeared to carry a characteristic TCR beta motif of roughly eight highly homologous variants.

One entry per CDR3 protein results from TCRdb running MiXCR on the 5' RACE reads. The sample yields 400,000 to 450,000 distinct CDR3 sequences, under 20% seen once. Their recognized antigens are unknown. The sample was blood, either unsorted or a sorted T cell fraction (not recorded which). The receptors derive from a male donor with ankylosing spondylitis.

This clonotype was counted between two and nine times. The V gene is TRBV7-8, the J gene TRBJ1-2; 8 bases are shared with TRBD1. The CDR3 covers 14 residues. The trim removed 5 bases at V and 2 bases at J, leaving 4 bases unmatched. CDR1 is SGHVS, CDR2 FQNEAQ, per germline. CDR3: CASSTRQGNYGYTF. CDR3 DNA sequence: TGTGCCAGCAGCACGCGACAGGGGAACTATGGCTACACCTTC.

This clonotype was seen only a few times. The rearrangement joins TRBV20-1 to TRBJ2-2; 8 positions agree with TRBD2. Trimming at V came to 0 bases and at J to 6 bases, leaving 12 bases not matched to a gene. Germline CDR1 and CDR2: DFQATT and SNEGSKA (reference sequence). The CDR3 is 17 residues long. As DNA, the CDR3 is TGCAGTGCTAGAGACCCAACCGGGACTAGATACGCCGGGGAGCTGTTTTTT. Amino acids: CSARDPTGTRYAGELFF.

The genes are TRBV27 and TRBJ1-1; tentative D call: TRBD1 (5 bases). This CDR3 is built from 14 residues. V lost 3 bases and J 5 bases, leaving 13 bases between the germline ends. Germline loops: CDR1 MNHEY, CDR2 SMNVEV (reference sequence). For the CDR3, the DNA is TGTGCCAGCAGTTTGCAAGGGACGAAGACTGAAGCTTTCTTT. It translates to CASSLQGTKTEAFF.

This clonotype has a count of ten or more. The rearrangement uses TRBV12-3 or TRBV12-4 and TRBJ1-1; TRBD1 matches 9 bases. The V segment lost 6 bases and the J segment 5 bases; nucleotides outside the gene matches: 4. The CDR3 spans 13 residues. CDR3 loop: CASSLQGATEAFF. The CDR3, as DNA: TGTGCCAGCAGCCTACAGGGGGCAACTGAAGCTTTCTTT.

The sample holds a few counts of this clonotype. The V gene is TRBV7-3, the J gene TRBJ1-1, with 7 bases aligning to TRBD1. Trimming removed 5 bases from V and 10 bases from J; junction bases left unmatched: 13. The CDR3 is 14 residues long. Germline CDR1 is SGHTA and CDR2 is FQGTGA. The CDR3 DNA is TGTGCCAGCAGCACCCAGGGGGGTGCGTTACCAGCTTTCTTT. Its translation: CASSTQGGALPAFF.

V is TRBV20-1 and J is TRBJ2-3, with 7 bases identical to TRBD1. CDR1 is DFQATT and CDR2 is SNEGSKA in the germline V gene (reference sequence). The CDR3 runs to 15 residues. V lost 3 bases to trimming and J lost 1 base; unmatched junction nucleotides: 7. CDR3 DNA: TGCAGTGCTAGTCCCCGGGACAGAGGCACAGATACGCAGTATTTT. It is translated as CSASPRDRGTDTQYF.

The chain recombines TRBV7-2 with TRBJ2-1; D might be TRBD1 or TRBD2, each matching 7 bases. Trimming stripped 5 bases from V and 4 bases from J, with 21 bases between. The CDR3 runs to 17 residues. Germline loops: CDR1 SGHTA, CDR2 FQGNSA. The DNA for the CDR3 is TGTGCCAGCAGCCCCACTCCAGGGGGACTACAATACAATGAGCAGTTCTTC. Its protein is CASSPTPGGLQYNEQFF.

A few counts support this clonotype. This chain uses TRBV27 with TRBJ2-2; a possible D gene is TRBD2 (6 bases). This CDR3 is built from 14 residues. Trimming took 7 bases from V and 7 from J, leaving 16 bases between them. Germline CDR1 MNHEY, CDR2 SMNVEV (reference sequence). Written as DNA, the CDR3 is TGTGCCAGCAAAGTACTAGCTAGGGACGGGGAGCTGTTTTTT. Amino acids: CASKVLARDGELFF.

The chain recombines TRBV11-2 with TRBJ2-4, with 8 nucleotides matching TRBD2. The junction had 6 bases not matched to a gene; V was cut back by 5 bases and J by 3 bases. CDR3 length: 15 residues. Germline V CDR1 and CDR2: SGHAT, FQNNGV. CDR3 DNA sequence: TGTGCCAGCAGCCCAACTAGCGGAGTCAAAAACATTCAGTACTTC. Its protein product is CASSPTSGVKNIQYF.

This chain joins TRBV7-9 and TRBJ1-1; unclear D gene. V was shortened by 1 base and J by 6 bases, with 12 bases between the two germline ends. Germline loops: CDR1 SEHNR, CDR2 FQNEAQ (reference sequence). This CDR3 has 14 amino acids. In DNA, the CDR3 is TGTGCCAGCAGCTTAGTTGGCCCATCCCCTGAAGCTTTCTTT. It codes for CASSLVGPSPEAFF.

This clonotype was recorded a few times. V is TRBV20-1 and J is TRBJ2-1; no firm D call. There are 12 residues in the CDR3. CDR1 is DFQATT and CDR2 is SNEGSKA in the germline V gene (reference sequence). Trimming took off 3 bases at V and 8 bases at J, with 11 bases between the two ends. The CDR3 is CSASVVIDEQFF. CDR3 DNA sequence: TGCAGTGCTAGCGTGGTGATTGATGAGCAGTTCTTC.

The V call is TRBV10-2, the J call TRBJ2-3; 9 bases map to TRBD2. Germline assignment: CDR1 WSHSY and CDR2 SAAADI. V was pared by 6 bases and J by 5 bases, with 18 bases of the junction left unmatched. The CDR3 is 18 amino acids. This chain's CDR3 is CASSLIPSAGGREDTQYF. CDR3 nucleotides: TGCGCCAGCAGCTTAATCCCTTCAGCGGGGGGCCGTGAAGATACGCAGTATTTT.

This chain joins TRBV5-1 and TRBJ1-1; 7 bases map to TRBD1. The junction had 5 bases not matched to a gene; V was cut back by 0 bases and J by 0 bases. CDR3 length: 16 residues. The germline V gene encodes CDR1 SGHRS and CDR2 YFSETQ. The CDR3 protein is CASSLARQGVNTEAFF. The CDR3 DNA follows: TGCGCCAGCAGCTTGGCCAGACAGGGAGTGAACACTGAAGCTTTCTTT.

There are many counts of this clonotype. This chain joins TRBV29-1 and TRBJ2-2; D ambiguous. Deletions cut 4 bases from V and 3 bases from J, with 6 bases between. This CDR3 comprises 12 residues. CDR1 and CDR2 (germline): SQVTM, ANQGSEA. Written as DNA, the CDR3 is TGCAGCGTTGTGGATGACACCGGGGAGCTGTTTTTT. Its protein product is CSVVDDTGELFF.

CDR3 region: CSVTDYGYTF. Written as DNA, the CDR3 is TGCAGCGTAACGGACTATGGCTACACCTTC. This sequence joins TRBV29-1 and TRBJ1-2, with unresolved D. The germline V and J ends were trimmed by 6 bases and 3 bases, with 5 bases remaining between them. Germline lookup yields CDR1 SQVTM and CDR2 ANQGSEA. CDR3 size: 10 residues. Supplemented by reference TRBV29-1 and TRBJ1-2, the full variable domain reads SAVISQKPSRDICQRGTSLTIQCQVDSQVTMMFWYRQQPGQSLTLIATANQGSEATYESGFVIDKFPISRPNLTFSTLTVSNMSPEDSSIYLCSVTDYGYTFGSGTRLTVV.

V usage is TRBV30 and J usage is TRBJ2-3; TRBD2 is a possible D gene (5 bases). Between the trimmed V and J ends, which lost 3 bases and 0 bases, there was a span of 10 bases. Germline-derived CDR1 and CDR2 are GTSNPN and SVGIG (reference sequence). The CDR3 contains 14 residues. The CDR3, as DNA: TGTGCCTGGAGCGCCCGGAGGAGCACAGATACGCAGTATTTT. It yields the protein CAWSARRSTDTQYF.

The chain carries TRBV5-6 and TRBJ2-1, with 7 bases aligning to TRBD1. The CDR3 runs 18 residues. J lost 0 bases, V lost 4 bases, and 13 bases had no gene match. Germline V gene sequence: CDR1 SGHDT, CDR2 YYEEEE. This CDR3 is CASSQGGRGKGSYNEQFF. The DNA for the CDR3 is TGTGCCAGCAGCCAAGGGGGCAGGGGAAAAGGCTCCTACAATGAGCAGTTCTTC.

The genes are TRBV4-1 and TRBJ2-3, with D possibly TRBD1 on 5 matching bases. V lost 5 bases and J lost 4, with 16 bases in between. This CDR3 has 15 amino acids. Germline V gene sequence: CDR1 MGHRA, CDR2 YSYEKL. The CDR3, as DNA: TGCGCCAGCAGCTGGGGCAGGGTGTTCCCAGATACGCAGTATTTT. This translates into CASSWGRVFPDTQYF.

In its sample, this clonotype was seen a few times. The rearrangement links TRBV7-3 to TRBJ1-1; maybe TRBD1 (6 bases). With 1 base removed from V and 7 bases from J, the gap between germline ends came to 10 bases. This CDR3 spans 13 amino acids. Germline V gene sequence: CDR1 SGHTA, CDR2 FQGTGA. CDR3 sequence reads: CASSLKSGVEAFF. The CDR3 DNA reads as TGTGCCAGCAGCTTAAAGTCAGGGGTTGAAGCTTTCTTT.

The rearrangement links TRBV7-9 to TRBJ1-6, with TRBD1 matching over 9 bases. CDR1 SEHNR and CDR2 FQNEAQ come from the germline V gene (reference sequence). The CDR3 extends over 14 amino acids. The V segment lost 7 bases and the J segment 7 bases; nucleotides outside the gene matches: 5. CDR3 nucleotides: TGTGCCAGCACCCAGACAGGGGGAAATTCACCCCTCCACTTT. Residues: CASTQTGGNSPLHF.

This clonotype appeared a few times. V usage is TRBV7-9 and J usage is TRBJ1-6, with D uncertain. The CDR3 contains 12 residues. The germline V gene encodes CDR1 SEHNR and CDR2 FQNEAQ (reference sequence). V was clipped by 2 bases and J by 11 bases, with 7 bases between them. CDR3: CASSLYPAPLHF. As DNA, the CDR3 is TGTGCCAGCAGCTTATACCCCGCACCCCTCCACTTT. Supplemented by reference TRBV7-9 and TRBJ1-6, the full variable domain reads DTGVSQNPRHKITKRGQNVTFRCDPISEHNRLYWYRQTLGQGPEFLTYFQNEAQLEKSRLLSDRFSAERPKGSFSTLEIQRTEQGDSAMYLCASSLYPAPLHFGNGTRLTVT.

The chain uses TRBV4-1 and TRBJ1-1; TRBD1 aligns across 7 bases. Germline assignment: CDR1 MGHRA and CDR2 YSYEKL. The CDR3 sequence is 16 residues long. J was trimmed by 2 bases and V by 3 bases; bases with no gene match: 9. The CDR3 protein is CASSHTGVTGNTEAFF. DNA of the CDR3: TGCGCCAGCAGCCATACAGGGGTTACCGGCAACACTGAAGCTTTCTTT.

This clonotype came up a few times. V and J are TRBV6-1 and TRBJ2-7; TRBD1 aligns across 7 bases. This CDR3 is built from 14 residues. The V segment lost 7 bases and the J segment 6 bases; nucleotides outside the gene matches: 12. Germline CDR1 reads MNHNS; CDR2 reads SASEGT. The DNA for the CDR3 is TGTGCCAGCACCGCCAGACAGGGAGAGGGCGAGCAGTACTTC. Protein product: CASTARQGEGEQYF.

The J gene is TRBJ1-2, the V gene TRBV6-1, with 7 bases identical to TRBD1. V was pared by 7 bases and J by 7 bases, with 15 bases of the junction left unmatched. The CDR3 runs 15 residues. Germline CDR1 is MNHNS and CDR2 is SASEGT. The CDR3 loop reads CASTGAGQLGSGYTF. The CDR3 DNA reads TGTGCCAGCACCGGGGCGGGACAGCTGGGCTCTGGCTACACCTTC.

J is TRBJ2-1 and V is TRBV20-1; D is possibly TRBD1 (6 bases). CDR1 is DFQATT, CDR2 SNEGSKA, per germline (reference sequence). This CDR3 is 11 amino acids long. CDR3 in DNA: TGCACCGGACAGCTAGTAAATGAGCAGTTCTTC. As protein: CTGQLVNEQFF.

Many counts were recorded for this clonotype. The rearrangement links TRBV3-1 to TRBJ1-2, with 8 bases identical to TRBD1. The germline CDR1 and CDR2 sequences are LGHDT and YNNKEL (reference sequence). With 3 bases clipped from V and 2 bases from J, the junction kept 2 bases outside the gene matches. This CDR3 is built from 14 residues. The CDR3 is CASSQGTGNYGYTF. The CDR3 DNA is TGTGCCAGCAGCCAGGGGACAGGCAACTATGGCTACACCTTC.